These 17 T cell receptor beta chains were sequenced from one sample in a study of CD8+ T cells in alopecia areata. The treatment was: oral pan-JAK inhibitor, 5-10 mg twice daily. RNA was extracted and reverse transcribed into cDNA as the sequencing template. Here immunoSEQ multiplex PCR was the method, and the copy in TCRdb shows in-frame clones only, minus some. This sample has some 44,000 clones, with 80% to 95% found just once. The source material was CD8+ T cells sorted from blood, sampled at week 24, from a patient treated with tofacitinib. Receptors originate from a human donor with alopecia areata.

The chain is built from TRBV7-9 and TRBJ2-5; possible D gene TRBD1, 5 bases. CDR1 SEHNR and CDR2 FQNEAQ come from the germline V gene (reference sequence). V was shortened by 2 bases and J by 1 base, with 8 bases between the two germline ends. The CDR3 loop spans 14 amino acids. The CDR3 protein is CASSLSGIQETQYF. The CDR3 DNA is TGTGCCAGCAGCTTATCAGGGATCCAAGAGACCCAGTACTTC. Full variable domain (missing parts from reference TRBV7-9 and TRBJ2-5): DTGVSQNPRHKITKRGQNVTFRCDPISEHNRLYWYRQTLGQGPEFLTYFQNEAQLEKSRLLSDRFSAERPKGSFSTLEIQRTEQGDSAMYLCASSLSGIQETQYFGPGTRLLVL.

This clone has more than one count but fewer than ten. The junction differs from germline at one of its ends, possibly a read error. This chain uses TRBV27 with TRBJ2-2; tentatively, D is TRBD1 or TRBD2 (5 bases each). The CDR3 loop spans 14 amino acids. CDR1 is MNHEY and CDR2 is SMNVEV in the germline V gene (reference sequence). This CDR3 is CASSFWGGTGEPFF. The DNA for the CDR3 is TGTGCCAGCAGTTTTTGGGGCGGCACCGGGGAGCCGTTTTTT.

The chain has TRBV11-2 and TRBJ2-7; D is ambiguous. V was clipped by 5 bases and J by 2 bases, with 13 bases between them. The CDR3 consists of 14 residues. Germline CDR1 is SGHAT and CDR2 is FQNNGV. CDR3 nucleotides: TGTGCCAGCAGCAGAATGGAGTTCACCTACGAGCAGTACTTC. Translation: CASSRMEFTYEQYF.

This clone was seen once. The V gene is TRBV29-1, the J gene TRBJ2-7; D is ambiguous. This CDR3 spans 13 amino acids. Germline CDR1 and CDR2: SQVTM and ANQGSEA. Deletions cut 0 bases from V and 2 bases from J, with 8 bases between. CDR3: CSVEDGFTYEQYF. The CDR3 DNA reads as TGCAGCGTTGAAGACGGATTCACCTACGAGCAGTACTTC.

The V call is TRBV27, the J call TRBJ2-7, with 7 bases lining up with TRBD1. The junction had 19 bases not matched to a gene; V was cut back by 8 bases and J by 0 bases. Germline V gene sequence: CDR1 MNHEY, CDR2 SMNVEV (reference sequence). The CDR3 has 18 amino acids. CDR3 residues: CASPPRDSHNLGSYEQYF. As DNA, the CDR3 is TGTGCCAGCCCCCCCCGGGACAGCCACAACCTAGGCTCCTACGAGCAGTACTTC.

The gene calls are TRBV19 and TRBJ2-7, with 7 bases fitting TRBD1. Looked up from germline, CDR1 is LNHDA and CDR2 is SQIVND (reference sequence). Trimming at V came to 4 bases and at J to 3 bases, leaving 3 bases not matched to a gene. The CDR3 spans 13 residues. DNA for the CDR3: TGTGCCAGTAGTAGCGGACAGGTCTACGAGCAGTACTTC. It specifies CASSSGQVYEQYF.

CDR3 sequence reads: CASGLHGGADTQYF. CDR3 nucleotide sequence: TGTGCTAGTGGTTTGCACGGGGGGGCAGATACGCAGTATTTT. This chain joins TRBV12-5 and TRBJ2-3; 8 positions agree with TRBD2. This CDR3 is 14 amino acids long. Germline CDR1 is LGHNT and CDR2 is FRNRAP. V gave up 2 bases and J gave up 4 bases; unmatched junction bases: 2.

V is TRBV5-1 and J is TRBJ2-7; 12 nucleotides agree with TRBD1. Trimming at V came to 2 bases and at J to 5 bases, leaving 5 bases not matched to a gene. This CDR3 contains 15 residues. Germline V gives CDR1 SGHRS, CDR2 YFSETQ. The CDR3 nucleotides read TGCGCCAGCAGCTTTGGGACAGGGGGCTTCCACGAGCAGTACTTC. It encodes CASSFGTGGFHEQYF.

The chain employs TRBV19 and TRBJ2-4; 8 bases are shared with TRBD1. The CDR3 sequence is 15 residues long. Losses at the gene ends were 4 bases for V and 2 bases for J; bases not matched to a gene: 4. Germline V gene lookup returns CDR1 LNHDA and CDR2 SQIVND (reference sequence). As DNA, the CDR3 is TGTGCCAGTAGTAGAGGACAGGGACCCAAAAACATTCAGTACTTC. Encoded protein: CASSRGQGPKNIQYF.

The chain joins TRBV2 to TRBJ2-2; 8 bases line up with TRBD1. The CDR3 length is 15 residues. Germline V lookup: CDR1 SNHLY, CDR2 FYNNEI. V dropped 7 bases and J dropped 4; count of bases not matched to a gene: 8. In nucleotides, the CDR3 is TGTGCCAGCACTACGGGACAGGAGTTCACCGGGGAGCTGTTTTTT. This gives the protein CASTTGQEFTGELFF.

The J gene is TRBJ2-7, the V gene TRBV10-3; maybe TRBD1 (6 bases). Germline V CDR1 and CDR2: ENHRY, SYGVKD. V lost 6 bases to trimming and J lost 1 base, with 10 bases between them. This CDR3 is 13 amino acids long. CDR3 bases: TGTGCCATCAGCCGGGACACGTCCTACGAGCAGTACTTC. Amino acid sequence: CAISRDTSYEQYF.

The rearrangement uses TRBV12-5 and TRBJ2-1, with TRBD2 matching 9 bases. CDR1 and CDR2 (germline): LGHNT, FRNRAP. This CDR3 comprises 15 residues. Losses at the gene ends were 2 bases for V and 7 bases for J; bases not matched to a gene: 6. The CDR3 reads CASGLWVAGANEQFF. CDR3 sequence (DNA): TGTGCTAGTGGTTTGTGGGTAGCGGGGGCAAATGAGCAGTTCTTC.

This CDR3 is CASSVAAQGLDEQYF. CDR3 DNA sequence: TGTGCCAGCAGCGTAGCCGCCCAGGGTCTCGACGAGCAGTACTTC. The gene calls are TRBV9 and TRBJ2-7, with D possibly TRBD1 on 5 matching bases. This CDR3 is 15 amino acids long. V lost 0 bases and J lost 5, with 15 bases in between. Germline V gene lookup returns CDR1 SGDLS and CDR2 YYNGEE.

The rearrangement joins TRBV7-2 to TRBJ2-3; D not certain. Germline V gene sequence: CDR1 SGHTA, CDR2 FQGNSA. This CDR3 has 12 residues. V was trimmed by 5 bases and J by 6 bases, leaving 9 bases between them. The CDR3 nucleotides are TGTGCCAGCAGCACCACGGCGGATACGCAGTATTTT. Translating it yields CASSTTADTQYF.

In DNA form, the CDR3 reads TGTGCCAGCAGTGAAGCGGACAGGGGCCTGGCAGATACGCAGTATTTT. This gives the protein CASSEADRGLADTQYF. The chain combines TRBV6-1 with TRBJ2-3; 9 bases match TRBD1. The trim removed 0 bases at V and 4 bases at J, leaving 5 bases unmatched. This CDR3 comprises 16 residues. The V gene's germline CDR1 is MNHNS and CDR2 SASEGT.

This rearrangement joins TRBV7-2 to TRBJ2-3; D is unclear. The V gene lost 1 base and the J gene lost 6 bases, with 11 bases spanning the gap. Germline V gives CDR1 SGHTA, CDR2 FQGNSA. CDR3 length: 14 residues. The CDR3 nucleotides are TGTGCCAGCAGCTTAGAATGGTCTGGGGATACGCAGTATTTT. This codes for CASSLEWSGDTQYF.

The chain employs TRBV7-8 and TRBJ2-7; 7 bases align to TRBD1. This CDR3 spans 15 amino acids. Trimming cost V 0 bases and J 3 bases; bases outside gene matches: 5. The germline gives CDR1 SGHVS, CDR2 FQNEAQ. CDR3 loop: CASSLAQGSYYEQYF. Written as DNA, the CDR3 is TGTGCCAGCAGCTTAGCACAGGGGAGCTACTACGAGCAGTACTTC.